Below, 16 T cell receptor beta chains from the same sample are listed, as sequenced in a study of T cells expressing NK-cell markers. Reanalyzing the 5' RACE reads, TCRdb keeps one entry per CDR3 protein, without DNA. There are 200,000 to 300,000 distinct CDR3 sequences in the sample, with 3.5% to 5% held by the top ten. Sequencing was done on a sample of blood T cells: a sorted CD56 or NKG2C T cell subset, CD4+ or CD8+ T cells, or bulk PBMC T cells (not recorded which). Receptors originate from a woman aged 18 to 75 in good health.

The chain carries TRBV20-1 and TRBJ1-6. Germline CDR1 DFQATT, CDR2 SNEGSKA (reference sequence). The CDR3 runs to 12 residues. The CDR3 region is CSARASASPLHF.

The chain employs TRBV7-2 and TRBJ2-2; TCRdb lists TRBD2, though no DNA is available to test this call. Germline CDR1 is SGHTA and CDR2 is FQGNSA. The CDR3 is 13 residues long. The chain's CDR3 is CASSFYSGGELFF. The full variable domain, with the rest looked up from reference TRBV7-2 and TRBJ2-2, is GAGVSQSPSNKVTEKGKDVELRCDPISGHTALYWYRQSLGQGLEFLIYFQGNSAPDKSGLPSDRFSAERTGGSVSTLTIQRTQQEDSAVYLCASSFYSGGELFFGEGSRLTVL.

This CDR3 reads CSAGQNSYNEQFF. The rearrangement joins TRBV29-1 to TRBJ2-1; TCRdb proposes TRBD1, but this gene call is untestable without DNA. Germline CDR1 SQVTM, CDR2 ANQGSEA. The CDR3 runs 13 residues.

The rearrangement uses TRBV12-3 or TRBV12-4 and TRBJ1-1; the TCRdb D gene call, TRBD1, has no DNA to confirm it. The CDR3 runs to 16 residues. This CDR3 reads CASSFPSETGNTEAFF.

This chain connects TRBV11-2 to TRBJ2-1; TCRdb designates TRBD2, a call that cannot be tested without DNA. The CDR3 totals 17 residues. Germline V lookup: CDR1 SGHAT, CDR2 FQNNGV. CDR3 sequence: CASSLDLRTSGRGEQFF.

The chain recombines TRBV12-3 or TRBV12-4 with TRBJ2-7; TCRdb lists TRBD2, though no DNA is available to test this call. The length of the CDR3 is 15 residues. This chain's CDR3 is CASSFRAESSYEQYF.

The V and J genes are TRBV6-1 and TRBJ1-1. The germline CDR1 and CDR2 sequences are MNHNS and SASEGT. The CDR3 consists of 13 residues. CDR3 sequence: CASRARGNTEAFF.

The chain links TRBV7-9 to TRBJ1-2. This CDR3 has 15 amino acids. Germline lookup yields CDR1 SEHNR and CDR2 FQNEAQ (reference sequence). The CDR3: CASSLVARANYGYTF.

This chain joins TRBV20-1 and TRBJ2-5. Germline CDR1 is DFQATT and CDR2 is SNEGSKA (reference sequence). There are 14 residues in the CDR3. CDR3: CSAVTHRDQETQYF.

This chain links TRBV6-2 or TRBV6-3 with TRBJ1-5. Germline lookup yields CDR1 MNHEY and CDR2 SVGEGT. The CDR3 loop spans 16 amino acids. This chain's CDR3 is CASSYSTGRANQPQHF.

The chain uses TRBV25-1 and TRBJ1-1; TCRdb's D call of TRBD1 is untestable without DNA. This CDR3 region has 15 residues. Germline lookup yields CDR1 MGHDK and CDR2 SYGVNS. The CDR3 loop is CASREGTGAAAEAFF.

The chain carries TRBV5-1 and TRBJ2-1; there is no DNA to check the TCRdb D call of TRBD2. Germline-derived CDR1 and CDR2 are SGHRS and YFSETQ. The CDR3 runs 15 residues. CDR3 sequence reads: CASSLVTGPVHEQFF.

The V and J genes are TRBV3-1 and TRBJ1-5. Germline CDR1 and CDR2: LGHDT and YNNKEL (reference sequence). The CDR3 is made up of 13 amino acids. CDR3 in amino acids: CASSQAFNQPQHF.

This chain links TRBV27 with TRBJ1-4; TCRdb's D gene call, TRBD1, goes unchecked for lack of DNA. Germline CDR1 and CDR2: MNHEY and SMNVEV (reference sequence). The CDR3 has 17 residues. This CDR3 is CASSPLGTGGTNEKLFF.

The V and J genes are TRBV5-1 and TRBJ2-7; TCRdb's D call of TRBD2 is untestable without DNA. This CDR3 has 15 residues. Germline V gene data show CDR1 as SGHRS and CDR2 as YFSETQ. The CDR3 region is CASSFGTSGSYEQYF.

CDR3 protein: CSASEGTPGELFF. This chain connects TRBV20-1 to TRBJ2-2. This CDR3 comprises 13 residues. CDR1 and CDR2 from the germline V gene are DFQATT and SNEGSKA (reference sequence).